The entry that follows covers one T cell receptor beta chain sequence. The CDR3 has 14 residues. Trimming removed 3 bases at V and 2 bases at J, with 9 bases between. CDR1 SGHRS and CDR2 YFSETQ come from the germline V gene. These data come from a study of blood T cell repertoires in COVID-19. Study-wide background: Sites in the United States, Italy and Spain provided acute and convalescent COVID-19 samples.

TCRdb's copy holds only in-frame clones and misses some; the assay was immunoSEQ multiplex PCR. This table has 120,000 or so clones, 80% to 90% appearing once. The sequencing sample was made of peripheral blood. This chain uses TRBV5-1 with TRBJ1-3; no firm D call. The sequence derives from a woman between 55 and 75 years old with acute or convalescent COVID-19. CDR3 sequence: CASSSPGTGNTIYF. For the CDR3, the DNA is TGCGCCAGCAGCTCCCCGGGGACTGGAAACACCATATATTTT.